The 14 T cell receptor beta chains below were found in one sample sequenced in a study of blood T cell repertoires in COVID-19. Some clones are missing from TCRdb's copy, which holds only in-frame ones; the method was immunoSEQ multiplex PCR. Of approximately 92,000 clones in the sample, 87% were seen once. Material: peripheral blood. Receptor source: a woman in her sixties with COVID-19, enrolled during active disease.

The chain couples TRBV11-3 to TRBJ1-1; tentatively, D is TRBD1 (5 bases). Trimming cost V 2 bases and J 4 bases, with 8 bases left between them. Per the germline V gene, CDR1 is SGHNT and CDR2 is YENEEA. The CDR3 extends over 13 amino acids. The CDR3 region has the DNA TGTGCCAGCAGCTTACAGGGTATCACTGAAGCTTTCTTT. This codes for CASSLQGITEAFF.

This clone was detected once. The chain links TRBV6-5 to TRBJ2-7, with 7 nucleotides matching TRBD1. V shed 7 bases and J 5 bases; nucleotides not matched to a gene: 5. CDR1 is MNHEY and CDR2 is SVGAGI in the germline V gene. The CDR3 sequence is 12 residues long. The CDR3: CASKGQINEQYF. As DNA, the CDR3 is TGTGCCAGCAAGGGACAGATCAACGAGCAGTACTTC.

This sequence joins TRBV10-2 and TRBJ1-4; 7 nucleotides agree with TRBD1. V shed 4 bases, J shed 8 bases, and the junction held 10 bases outside the gene matches. The CDR3 is 15 residues long. Germline V gene data show CDR1 as WSHSY and CDR2 as SAAADI. The CDR3 sequence is CASSVKWAGGEKLFF. The CDR3 coding sequence is TGCGCCAGCAGTGTGAAGTGGGCAGGGGGAGAAAAACTGTTTTTT.

The CDR3 sequence: CASSFSGSYNSPLHF. In nucleotides, the CDR3 is TGTGCCAGCAGCTTTAGTGGCTCCTATAATTCACCCCTCCACTTT. V usage is TRBV7-3 and J usage is TRBJ1-6, with D unresolved. CDR1 SGHTA and CDR2 FQGTGA come from the germline V gene. Trimming took off 3 bases at V and 0 bases at J, with 6 bases between the two ends. This CDR3 has 15 amino acids.

The chain combines TRBV6-4 with TRBJ1-5, with D unresolved. The CDR3 is 13 amino acids. CDR1 and CDR2 from the germline V gene are MRHNA and SNTAGT. Trimming stripped 4 bases from V and 6 bases from J, with 10 bases between. CDR3 DNA sequence: TGTGCCAGCAGTGGGGAAGAGGGTCAGCCCCAGCATTTT. Translation: CASSGEEGQPQHF.

The chain joins TRBV5-4 to TRBJ2-3, with 7 bases aligning to TRBD2. Germline CDR1 is SGHNT and CDR2 is YYREEE (reference sequence). CDR3 length equals 14 residues. J gave up 5 bases and V 3 bases, and 6 bases lay outside the gene matches. The CDR3 DNA follows: TGTGCCAGCAGCTCAGCGGGGCGGGTAGATACGCAGTATTTT. Residues: CASSSAGRVDTQYF. Looking up the rest from reference TRBV5-4 and TRBJ2-3 gives the full variable domain: ETGVTQSPTHLIKTRGQQVTLRCSSQSGHNTVSWYQQALGQGPQFIFQYYREEENGRGNFPPRFSGLQFPNYSSELNVNALELDDSALYLCASSSAGRVDTQYFGPGTRLTVL.

The chain employs TRBV11-2 and TRBJ1-1; TRBD1 matches 7 bases. V trimming: 1 base; J trimming: 11 bases; junction bases outside the gene matches: 10. From germline, CDR1 is SGHAT and CDR2 FQNNGV. The CDR3 covers 14 residues. The DNA for the CDR3 is TGTGCCAGCAGCTTAGGGGCAGGGGGTATCAGGGCTTTCTTT. Protein sequence: CASSLGAGGIRAFF.

The genes are TRBV5-8 and TRBJ2-1; possible D gene TRBD1, 5 bases. The CDR3 consists of 14 residues. The germline V gene encodes CDR1 SGHTS and CDR2 YDEGEE. Trimming removed 5 bases from V and 0 bases from J, with 9 bases in between. CDR3 amino acids: CASRGRSSYNEQFF. Here the CDR3 DNA reads TGTGCCAGCAGGGGGCGGAGCTCCTACAATGAGCAGTTCTTC.

This chain joins TRBV5-6 and TRBJ1-5; 7 bases map to TRBD1. After removal of 6 bases from V and 3 bases from J, the junction contained 18 bases not matched to a gene. This CDR3 is built from 18 residues. In germline, CDR1 is SGHDT, CDR2 YYEEEE. For the CDR3, the DNA is TGTGCCAGCACCGTCATTTTTCTGTGTCAGGGGGACAATCAGCCCCAGCATTTT. It yields the protein CASTVIFLCQGDNQPQHF.

The chain has TRBV6-5 and TRBJ2-3; 7 nucleotides match TRBD1. The junction had 4 bases not matched to a gene; V was cut back by 7 bases and J by 3 bases. Germline V gene lookup returns CDR1 MNHEY and CDR2 SVGAGI. The CDR3 totals 13 residues. The CDR3: CASKQQGTDTQYF. CDR3 sequence (DNA): TGTGCCAGCAAACAACAGGGGACAGATACGCAGTATTTT.

The V call is TRBV28, the J call TRBJ2-5; 10 bases are shared with TRBD1. Germline values: CDR1 MDHEN, CDR2 SYDVKM. The CDR3 is 15 amino acids. V was pared by 4 bases and J by 3 bases, with 5 bases of the junction left unmatched. CDR3: CASSSPGQGEETQYF. Written as DNA, the CDR3 is TGTGCCAGCAGTTCCCCTGGACAGGGGGAAGAGACCCAGTACTTC.

The rearrangement joins TRBV9 to TRBJ2-3, with 8 bases aligning to TRBD2. V was pared by 3 bases and J by 0 bases, with 9 bases of the junction left unmatched. Per the germline V gene, CDR1 is SGDLS and CDR2 is YYNGEE. CDR3 length: 17 amino acids. The CDR3 DNA reads as TGTGCCAGCAGCGCCGAGGGGCTAGCGGGTAGCACAGATACGCAGTATTTT. This gives the protein CASSAEGLAGSTDTQYF. The complete variable domain, with remaining parts taken from reference TRBV9 and TRBJ2-3, reads DSGVTQTPKHLITATGQRVTLRCSPRSGDLSVYWYQQSLDQGLQFLIQYYNGEERAKGNILERFSAQQFPDLHSELNLSSLELGDSALYFCASSAEGLAGSTDTQYFGPGTRLTVL.

The chain uses TRBV7-2 and TRBJ2-3, with D perhaps TRBD1 (5 bases). Trimming took 1 base from V and 4 from J, leaving 9 bases between them. CDR1 and CDR2 from the germline V gene are SGHTA and FQGNSA. The CDR3 covers 14 residues. The CDR3 DNA follows: TGTGCCAGCAGCTTAGGAGTAGGGGCAGATACGCAGTATTTT. This sequence encodes CASSLGVGADTQYF.

The sample holds one count of this clone. This chain uses TRBV7-9 with TRBJ2-7; 8 positions agree with TRBD2. V was pared by 2 bases and J by 6 bases, with 9 bases of the junction left unmatched. The CDR3 runs 15 residues. Germline CDR1 SEHNR, CDR2 FQNEAQ (reference sequence). The CDR3 DNA reads as TGTGCCAGCAGCTTATGGATTAGCGGGGCTTTCGAGCAGTACTTC. Protein sequence: CASSLWISGAFEQYF. The full variable domain, in which reference TRBV7-9 and TRBJ2-7 provide the parts outside the CDR3, is DTGVSQNPRHKITKRGQNVTFRCDPISEHNRLYWYRQTLGQGPEFLTYFQNEAQLEKSRLLSDRFSAERPKGSFSTLEIQRTEQGDSAMYLCASSLWISGAFEQYFGPGTRLTVT.